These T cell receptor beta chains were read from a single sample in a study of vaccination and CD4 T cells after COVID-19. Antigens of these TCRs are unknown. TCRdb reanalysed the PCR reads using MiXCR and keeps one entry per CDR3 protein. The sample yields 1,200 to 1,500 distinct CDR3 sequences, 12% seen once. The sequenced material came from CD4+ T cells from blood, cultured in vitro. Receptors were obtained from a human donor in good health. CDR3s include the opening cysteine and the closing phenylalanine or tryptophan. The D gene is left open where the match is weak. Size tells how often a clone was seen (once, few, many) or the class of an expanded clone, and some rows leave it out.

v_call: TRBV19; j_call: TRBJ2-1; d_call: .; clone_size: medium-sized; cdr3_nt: TGTGCCAGTAGTATAGATCGAGGGAGCGACCGTGAGCAGTTCTTC; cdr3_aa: CASSIDRGSDREQFF
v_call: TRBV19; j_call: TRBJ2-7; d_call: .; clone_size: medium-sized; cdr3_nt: TGTGCCAGTAGTACGGACAGCTCCTACGAGCAGTACTTC; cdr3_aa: CASSTDSSYEQYF
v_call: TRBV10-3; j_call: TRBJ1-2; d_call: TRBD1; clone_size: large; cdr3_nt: TGTGCCATCAGTGAGTACGGGACAGGGCATGGCTACACCTTC; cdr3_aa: CAISEYGTGHGYTF
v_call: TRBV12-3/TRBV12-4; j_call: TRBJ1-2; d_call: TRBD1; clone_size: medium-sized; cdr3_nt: TGTGCCAGCAGTCCGACAGGGGGCGGGAACTATGGCTACACCTTC; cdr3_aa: CASSPTGGGNYGYTF
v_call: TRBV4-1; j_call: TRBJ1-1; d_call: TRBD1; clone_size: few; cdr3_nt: TGCGCCAGCAGCCAAGGCGGGACAGTTGGCACTGAAGCTTTCTTT; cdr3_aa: CASSQGGTVGTEAFF
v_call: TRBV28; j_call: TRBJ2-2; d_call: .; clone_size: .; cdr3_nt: TGTGCCAGCAGAAAACGTCGCGGCATAGAGGGCACCGGGGAGCTGTTTTTT; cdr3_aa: CASRKRRGIEGTGELFF
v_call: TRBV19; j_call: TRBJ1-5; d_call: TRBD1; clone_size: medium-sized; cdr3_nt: TGTGCCAGTAGCCTCAAGGGACAGGCGTGGAATCAGCCCCAGCATTTT; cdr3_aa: CASSLKGQAWNQPQHF
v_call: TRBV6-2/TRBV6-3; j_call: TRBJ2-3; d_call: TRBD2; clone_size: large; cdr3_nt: TGTGCCGGCCGAGCGGGGGGTTACACAGATACGCAGTATTTT; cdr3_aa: CAGRAGGYTDTQYF
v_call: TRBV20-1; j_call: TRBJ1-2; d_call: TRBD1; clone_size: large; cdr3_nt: TGCAGTGCTGTCGACAGGGATCATGGCTACACCTTC; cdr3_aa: CSAVDRDHGYTF
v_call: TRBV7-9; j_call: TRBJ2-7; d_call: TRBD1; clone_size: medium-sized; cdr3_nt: TGTGCCAGCAGCCAAGGACAGGCTCCCGATCACGAGCAGTACTTC; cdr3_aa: CASSQGQAPDHEQYF
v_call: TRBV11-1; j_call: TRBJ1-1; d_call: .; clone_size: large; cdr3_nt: TGTGCCAGCAGCGACCGACGGAGGACCTTTGAAGCTTTCTTT; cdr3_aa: CASSDRRRTFEAFF
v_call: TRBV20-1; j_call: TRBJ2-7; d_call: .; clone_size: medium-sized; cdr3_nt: TGCAGTGCTCCCCTTCCGACCGGATTGGATGACGAGCAGTACTTC; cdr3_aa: CSAPLPTGLDDEQYF
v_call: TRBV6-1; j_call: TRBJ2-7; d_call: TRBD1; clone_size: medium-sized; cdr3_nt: TGTGCCAGCAGCAGACAGGGGGGAACCTACGAGCAGTACTTC; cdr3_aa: CASSRQGGTYEQYF
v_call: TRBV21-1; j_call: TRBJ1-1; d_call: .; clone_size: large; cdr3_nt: TGTGCCAGCAGCAAGCCGCCCGGACAGGGATGGAAAGCTTTCTTT; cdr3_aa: CASSKPPGQGWKAFF
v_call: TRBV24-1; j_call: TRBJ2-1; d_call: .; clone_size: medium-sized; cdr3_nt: TGTGCCACCAGTGATTCTCAGGGTGGCGGTGAGCAGTTCTTC; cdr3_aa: CATSDSQGGGEQFF
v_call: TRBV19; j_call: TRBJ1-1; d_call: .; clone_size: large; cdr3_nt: TGTGCCAGTAGTTCACAGGGACGCGACACTGAAGCTTTCTTT; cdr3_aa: CASSSQGRDTEAFF
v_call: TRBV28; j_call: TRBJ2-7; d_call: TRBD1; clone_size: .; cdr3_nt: TGTGCCAGCAGTTTAAGGCAGGGGGTAGGCGAGCAGTACTTC; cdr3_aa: CASSLRQGVGEQYF
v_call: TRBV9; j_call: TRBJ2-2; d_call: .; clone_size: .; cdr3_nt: TGTGCCAGCAGCCCTACCGTCACCGGGGAGCTGTTTTTT; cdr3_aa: CASSPTVTGELFF
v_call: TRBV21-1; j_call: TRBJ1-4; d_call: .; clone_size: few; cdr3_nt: TGTGCCAGCAGCAAAAGGGCCAGGGGTGACAATGAAAAACTGTTTTTT; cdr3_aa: CASSKRARGDNEKLFF
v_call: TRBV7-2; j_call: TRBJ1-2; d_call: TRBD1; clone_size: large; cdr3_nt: TGTGCCAGCAGCACGGGACAGGGAGATGGCTACACCTTC; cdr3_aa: CASSTGQGDGYTF
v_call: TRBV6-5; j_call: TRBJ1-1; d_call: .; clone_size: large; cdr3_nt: TGTGCCAGCAGTTTCGGGGCAGGGTACGACAAGAACACTGAAGCTTTCTTT; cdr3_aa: CASSFGAGYDKNTEAFF
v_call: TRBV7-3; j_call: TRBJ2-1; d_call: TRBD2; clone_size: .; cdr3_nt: TGTGCCAGCAGCGCCCTAGCGGGAGCCTACAATGAGCAGTTCTTC; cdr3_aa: CASSALAGAYNEQFF
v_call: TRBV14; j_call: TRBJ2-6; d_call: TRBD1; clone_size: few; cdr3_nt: TGTGCCAGCAGCCACTTGACAGGGGTGGTCTCTGGGGCCAACGTCCTGACTTTC; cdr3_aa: CASSHLTGVVSGANVLTF
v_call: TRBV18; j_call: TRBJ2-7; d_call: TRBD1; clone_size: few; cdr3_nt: TGTGCCAGCTCACGCATCTTCGGGACAGACTCCTACGAGCAGTACTTC; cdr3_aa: CASSRIFGTDSYEQYF
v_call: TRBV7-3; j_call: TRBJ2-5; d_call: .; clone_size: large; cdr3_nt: TGTGCCAGCAGCTTAGATCCAGGGACCCAGTACTTC; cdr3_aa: CASSLDPGTQYF
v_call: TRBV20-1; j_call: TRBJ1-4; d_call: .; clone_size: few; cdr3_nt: TGCAGTGCTGGTAGACAGGCAACTAATGAAAAACTGTTTTTT; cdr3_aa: CSAGRQATNEKLFF
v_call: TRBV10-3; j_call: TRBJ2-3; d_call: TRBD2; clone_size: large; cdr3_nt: TGTGCCATCAGCCCGGGGACTAGCGGGGATACGCAGTATTTT; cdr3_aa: CAISPGTSGDTQYF
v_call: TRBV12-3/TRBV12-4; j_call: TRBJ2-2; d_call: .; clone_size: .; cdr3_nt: TGTGCCAGCAGTTTTAGTTTGCAACTACGGAACACCGGGGAGCTGTTTTTT; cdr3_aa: CASSFSLQLRNTGELFF
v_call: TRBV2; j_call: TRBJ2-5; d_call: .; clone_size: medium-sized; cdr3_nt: TGTGCCAGCGGGAGTCTGCAAGAGACCCAGTACTTC; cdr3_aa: CASGSLQETQYF
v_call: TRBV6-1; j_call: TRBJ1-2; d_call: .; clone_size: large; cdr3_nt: TGTGCCAGCAGTGAAAAACAGGGAGGCTATGGCTACACCTTC; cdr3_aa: CASSEKQGGYGYTF
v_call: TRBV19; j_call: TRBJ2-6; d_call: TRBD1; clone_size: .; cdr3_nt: TGTGCCAGTAGTCGGCCGGGACAGGGGGCAAGTATCCGATCTGGGGCCAACGTCCTGACTTTC; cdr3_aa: CASSRPGQGASIRSGANVLTF
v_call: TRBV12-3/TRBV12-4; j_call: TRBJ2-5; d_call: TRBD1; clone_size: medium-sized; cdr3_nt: TGTGCCAGCAGTCCAGGGACAGTCCAAGAGACCCAGTACTTC; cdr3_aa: CASSPGTVQETQYF
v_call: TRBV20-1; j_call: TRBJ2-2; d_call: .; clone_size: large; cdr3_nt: TGCAGTGCTAAGGTTTCAGGGAACACCGGGGAGCTGTTTTTT; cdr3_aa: CSAKVSGNTGELFF